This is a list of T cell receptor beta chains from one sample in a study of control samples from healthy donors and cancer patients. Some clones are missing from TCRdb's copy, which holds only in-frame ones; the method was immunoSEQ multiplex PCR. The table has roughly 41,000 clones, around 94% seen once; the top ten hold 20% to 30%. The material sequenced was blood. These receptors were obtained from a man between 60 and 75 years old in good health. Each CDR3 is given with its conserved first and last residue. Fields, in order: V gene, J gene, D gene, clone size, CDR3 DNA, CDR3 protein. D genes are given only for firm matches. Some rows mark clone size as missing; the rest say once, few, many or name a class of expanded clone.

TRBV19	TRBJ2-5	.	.	TGTGCCAGTTCGTCCTTACGGGAGACCCAGTACTTC	CASSSLRETQYF
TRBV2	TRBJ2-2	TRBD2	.	TGTGCCAGCAGTGAAGGTCGTCTAGCGGGAATCGCCGGGGAGCTGTTTTTT	CASSEGRLAGIAGELFF
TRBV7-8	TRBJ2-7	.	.	TGTGCCAGCAGCTTAGGGGAGAGCTTCGAGCAGTACTTC	CASSLGESFEQYF
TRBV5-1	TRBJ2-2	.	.	TGCGCCAGCAGCTTTATGATAGATTACACCGGGGAGCTGTTTTTT	CASSFMIDYTGELFF
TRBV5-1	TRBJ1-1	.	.	TGCGCCAGCAGCTTGGATAAGGCCATTGAAGCTTTCTTT	CASSLDKAIEAFF
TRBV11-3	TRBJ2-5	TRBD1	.	TGTGCCAGCAGCTTACACAGGGGGCAGGAGACCCAGTACTTC	CASSLHRGQETQYF
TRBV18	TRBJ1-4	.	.	TGTGCCAGCTCACCACAGGTTAATGAAAAACTGTTTTTT	CASSPQVNEKLFF
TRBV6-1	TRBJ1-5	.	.	TGTGCCAGCAGGGAAGGGGACAGCAATCAGCCCCAGCATTTT	CASREGDSNQPQHF
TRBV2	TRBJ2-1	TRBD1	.	TGTGCCAGCAGTACCAACCCCAGGACAGGGGTCATCAATGAGCAGTTCTTC	CASSTNPRTGVINEQFF
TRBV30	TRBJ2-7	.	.	TGTGCCTGGAGTGTAAATAGGAACCACGAGCAGTACTTC	CAWSVNRNHEQYF
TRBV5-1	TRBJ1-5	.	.	TGCGCCAGCAGCTTAGAGGGGGGCAATCAGCCCCAGCATTTT	CASSLEGGNQPQHF
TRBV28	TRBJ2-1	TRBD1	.	TGTGCCAGCAGCCTTATGGGACAGTTCAATGAGCAGTTCTTC	CASSLMGQFNEQFF
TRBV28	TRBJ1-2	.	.	TGTGCCAGCAGTTCCCCCGGGGGGGGGCTCTATGGCTACACCTTC	CASSSPGGGLYGYTF
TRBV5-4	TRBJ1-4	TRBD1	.	TGTGCCAGCAGCTCAAACAGGGGGCTTGATGAAAAACTGTTTTTT	CASSSNRGLDEKLFF
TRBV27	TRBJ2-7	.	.	TGTGCCAGCAGCACAGGGACTACGAAGCAGTACTTC	CASSTGTTKQYF
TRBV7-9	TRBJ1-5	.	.	TGTGCCAGCTGTCCTATTAGCAATCAGCCCCAGCATTTT	CASCPISNQPQHF
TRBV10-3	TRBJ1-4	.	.	TGTGCCATCAGCCCTCACAGGGAGGCGGACAAACTGTTTTTT	CAISPHREADKLFF
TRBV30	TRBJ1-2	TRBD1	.	TGTGCCTGGAGTGTAACAGGGGTCGACTACACCTTC	CAWSVTGVDYTF
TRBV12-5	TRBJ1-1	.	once	TGTGCTAGTGGTTTGGTACGTAGGGGCCTGTGGAACACTGAAGCTTTCTTT	CASGLVRRGLWNTEAFF
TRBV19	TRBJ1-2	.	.	TGTGCCAGTAGTGCCGGACAGCCCTCCGGCTACACCTTC	CASSAGQPSGYTF
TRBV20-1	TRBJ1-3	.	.	TGCAGTGCTAGAGGTGAAAACACCATATATTTT	CSARGENTIYF
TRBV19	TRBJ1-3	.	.	TGTGCCAGTAATCCTCCGGGACCGCTCGGCGAGGGAAACACCATATATTTT	CASNPPGPLGEGNTIYF
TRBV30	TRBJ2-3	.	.	TGTGCCTGGACCGGGAGAGATACGCAGTATTTT	CAWTGRDTQYF
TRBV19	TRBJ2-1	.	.	TGTGCCAGTAGTATAGGACAGCCCTACAATGAGCAGTTCTTC	CASSIGQPYNEQFF
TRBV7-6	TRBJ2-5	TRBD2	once	TGTGCCAGCAGCCTTGGAAGCGGGGGGCCCCAAGAGACCCAGTACTTC	CASSLGSGGPQETQYF
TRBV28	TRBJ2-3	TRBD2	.	TGTGCCAGCAGTATACTAGCGGGGAGCACAGATACGCAGTATTTT	CASSILAGSTDTQYF
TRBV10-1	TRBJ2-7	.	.	TGCGCCAGCAGTGAGTCTCCTGGCTACGAGCAGTACTTC	CASSESPGYEQYF
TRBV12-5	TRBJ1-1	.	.	TGTGCTAGTGGAAGATCGGGGGGTGAAGCTTTCTTT	CASGRSGGEAFF
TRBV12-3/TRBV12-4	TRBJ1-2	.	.	TGTGCCAGCCTTGAGGGGAGCAACTATGGCTACACCTTC	CASLEGSNYGYTF
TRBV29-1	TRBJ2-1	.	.	TGCAGCGCAGGGGGAGGGCTTAGCTCCTACAATGAGCAGTTCTTC	CSAGGGLSSYNEQFF
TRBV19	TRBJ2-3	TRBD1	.	TGTGCCAGTAGGGACAGGGGATCTAGCACAGATACGCAGTATTTT	CASRDRGSSTDTQYF
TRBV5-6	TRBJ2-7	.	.	TGTGCCAGCAGCTTGGAGGGACTCCTTTACGAGCAGTACTTC	CASSLEGLLYEQYF
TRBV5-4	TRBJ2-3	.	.	TGTGCCAGCAGCTTGGAGGGGAGGCCTCCTAGCACAGATACGCAGTATTTT	CASSLEGRPPSTDTQYF
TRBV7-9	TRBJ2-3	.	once	TGTGCCAGCAGCCCCTCCCTCGGGGGAGATACGCAGTATTTT	CASSPSLGGDTQYF
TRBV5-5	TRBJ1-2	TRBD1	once	TGTGCCAGCAGCTTTGAACAGGGGTATGGCTACACCTTC	CASSFEQGYGYTF